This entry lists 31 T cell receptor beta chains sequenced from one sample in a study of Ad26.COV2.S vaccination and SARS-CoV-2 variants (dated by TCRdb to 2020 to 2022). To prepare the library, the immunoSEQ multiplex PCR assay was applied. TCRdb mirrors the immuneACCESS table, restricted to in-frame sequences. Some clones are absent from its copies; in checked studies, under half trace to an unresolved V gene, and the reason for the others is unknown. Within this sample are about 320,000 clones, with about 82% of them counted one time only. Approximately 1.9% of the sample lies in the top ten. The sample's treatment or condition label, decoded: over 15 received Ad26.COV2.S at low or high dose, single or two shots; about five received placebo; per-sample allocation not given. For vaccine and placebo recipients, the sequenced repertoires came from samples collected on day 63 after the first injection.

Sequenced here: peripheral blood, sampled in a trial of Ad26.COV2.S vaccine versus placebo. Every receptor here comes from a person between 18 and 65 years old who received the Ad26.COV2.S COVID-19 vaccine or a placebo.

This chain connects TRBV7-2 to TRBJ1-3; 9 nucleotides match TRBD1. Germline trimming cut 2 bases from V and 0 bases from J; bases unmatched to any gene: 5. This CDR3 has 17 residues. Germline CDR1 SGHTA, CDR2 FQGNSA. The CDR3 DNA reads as TGTGCCAGCAGCTTAAGGGACAGGGAAACCTCTGGAAACACCATATATTTT. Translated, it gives CASSLRDRETSGNTIYF.

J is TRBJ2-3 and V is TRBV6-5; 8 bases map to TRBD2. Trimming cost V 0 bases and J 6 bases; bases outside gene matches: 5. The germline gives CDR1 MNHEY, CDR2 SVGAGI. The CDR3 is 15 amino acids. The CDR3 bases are TGTGCCAGCAGTTACTCAGGGACTAGGCCTGATACGCAGTATTTT. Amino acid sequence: CASSYSGTRPDTQYF.

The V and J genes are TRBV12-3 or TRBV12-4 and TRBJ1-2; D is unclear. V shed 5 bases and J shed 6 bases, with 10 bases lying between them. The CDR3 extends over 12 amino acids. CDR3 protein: CASSPRVDGYTF. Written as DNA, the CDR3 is TGTGCCAGCAGTCCTAGAGTGGATGGCTACACCTTC.

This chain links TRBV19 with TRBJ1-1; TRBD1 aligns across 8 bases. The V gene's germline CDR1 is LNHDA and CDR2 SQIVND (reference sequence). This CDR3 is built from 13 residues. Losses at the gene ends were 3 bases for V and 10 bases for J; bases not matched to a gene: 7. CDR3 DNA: TGTGCCAGTAGTATTGACGGCGGGACAGGAGCTTTCTTT. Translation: CASSIDGGTGAFF.

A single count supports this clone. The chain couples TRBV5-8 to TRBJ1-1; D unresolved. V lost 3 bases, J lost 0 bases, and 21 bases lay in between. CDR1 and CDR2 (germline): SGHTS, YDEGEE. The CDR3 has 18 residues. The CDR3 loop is CASSYTLTVGWMNTEAFF. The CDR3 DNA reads TGTGCCAGCAGCTATACACTCACAGTCGGGTGGATGAACACTGAAGCTTTCTTT.

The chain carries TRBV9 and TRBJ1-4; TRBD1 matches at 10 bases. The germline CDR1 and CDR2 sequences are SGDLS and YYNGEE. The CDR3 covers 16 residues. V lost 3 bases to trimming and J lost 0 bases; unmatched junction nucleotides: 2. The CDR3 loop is CASSAGTGATNEKLFF. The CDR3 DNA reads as TGTGCCAGCAGCGCAGGGACAGGGGCAACTAATGAAAAACTGTTTTTT.

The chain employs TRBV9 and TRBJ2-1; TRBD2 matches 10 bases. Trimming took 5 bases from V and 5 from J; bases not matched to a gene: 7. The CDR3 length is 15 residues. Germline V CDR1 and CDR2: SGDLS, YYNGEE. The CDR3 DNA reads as TGTGCCAGCAGTCGAACTAGCGGGGCCAACAATGAGCAGTTCTTC. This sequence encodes CASSRTSGANNEQFF.

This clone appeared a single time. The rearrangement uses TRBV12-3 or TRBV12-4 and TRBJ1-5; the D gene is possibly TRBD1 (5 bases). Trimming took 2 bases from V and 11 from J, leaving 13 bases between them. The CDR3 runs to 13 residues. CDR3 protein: CASSLWGGEAQHF. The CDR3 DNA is TGTGCCAGCAGTTTATGGGGGGGTGAAGCCCAGCATTTT.

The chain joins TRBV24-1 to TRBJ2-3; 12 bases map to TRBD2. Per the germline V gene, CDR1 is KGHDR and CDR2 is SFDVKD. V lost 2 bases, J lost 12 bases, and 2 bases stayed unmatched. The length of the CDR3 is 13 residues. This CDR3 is CATSDSSGGAQYF. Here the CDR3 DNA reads TGTGCCACCAGTGATTCTAGCGGGGGGGCCCAGTATTTT.

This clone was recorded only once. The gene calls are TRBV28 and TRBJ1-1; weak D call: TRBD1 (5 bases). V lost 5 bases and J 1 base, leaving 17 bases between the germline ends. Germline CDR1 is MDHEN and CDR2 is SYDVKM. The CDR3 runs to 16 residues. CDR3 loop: CASSPLGGRRNTEAFF. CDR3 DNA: TGTGCCAGCAGTCCCCTGGGGGGTAGAAGGAACACTGAAGCTTTCTTT. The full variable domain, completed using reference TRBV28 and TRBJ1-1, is DVKVTQSSRYLVKRTGEKVFLECVQDMDHENMFWYRQDPGLGLRLIYFSYDVKMKEKGDIPEGYSVSREKKERFSLILESASTNQTSMYLCASSPLGGRRNTEAFFGQGTRLTVV.

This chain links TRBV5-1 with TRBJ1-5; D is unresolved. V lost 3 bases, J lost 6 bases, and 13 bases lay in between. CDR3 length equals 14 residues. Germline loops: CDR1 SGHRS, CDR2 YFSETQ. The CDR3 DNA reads TGCGCCAGCAGCTCCCAGGATCAAGTTCAGCCCCAGCATTTT. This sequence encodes CASSSQDQVQPQHF.

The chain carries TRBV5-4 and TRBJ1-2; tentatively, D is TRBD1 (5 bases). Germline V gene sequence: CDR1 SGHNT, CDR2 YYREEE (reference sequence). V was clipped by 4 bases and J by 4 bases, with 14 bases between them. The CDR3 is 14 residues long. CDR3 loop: CASSLTQGGYGYTF. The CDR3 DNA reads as TGTGCCAGCAGCCTCACCCAGGGAGGCTATGGCTACACCTTC.

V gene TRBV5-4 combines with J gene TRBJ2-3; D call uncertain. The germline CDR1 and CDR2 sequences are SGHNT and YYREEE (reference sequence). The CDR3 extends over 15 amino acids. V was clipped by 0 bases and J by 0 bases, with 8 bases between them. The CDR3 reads CASSLEPTSTDTQYF. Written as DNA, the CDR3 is TGTGCCAGCAGCTTGGAACCTACTAGCACAGATACGCAGTATTTT.

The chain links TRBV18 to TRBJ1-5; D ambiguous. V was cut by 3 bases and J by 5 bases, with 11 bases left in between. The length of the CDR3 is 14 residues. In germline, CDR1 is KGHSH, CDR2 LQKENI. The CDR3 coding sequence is TGTGCCAGCTCACCGGGCCGGGGAGATCAGCCCCAGCATTTT. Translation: CASSPGRGDQPQHF.

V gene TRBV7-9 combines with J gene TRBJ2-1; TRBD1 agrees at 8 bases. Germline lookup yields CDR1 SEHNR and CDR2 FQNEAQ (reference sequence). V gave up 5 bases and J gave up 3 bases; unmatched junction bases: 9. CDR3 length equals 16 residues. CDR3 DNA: TGTGCCAGCAGCCCGGTTGGGACAGGAGGCTACAATGAGCAGTTCTTC. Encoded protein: CASSPVGTGGYNEQFF.

The CDR3 region is CASSLGDRTYEQYF. The CDR3 DNA follows: TGCGCCAGCAGCTTGGGCGACAGAACCTACGAGCAGTACTTC. The J gene is TRBJ2-7, the V gene TRBV5-1; tentatively, D is TRBD1 (5 bases). Trimming pared 0 bases from V and 2 bases from J, leaving 9 bases between. CDR1 is SGHRS and CDR2 is YFSETQ in the germline V gene. The CDR3 is 14 residues long.

CDR3 residues: CASSLVTGTAQYF. Here the CDR3 DNA reads TGCGCCAGCAGCTTGGTAACAGGCACGGCCCAGTACTTC. The genes are TRBV5-1 and TRBJ2-5; possibly TRBD1 for D (5 bases). The CDR3 runs 13 residues. Germline CDR1 reads SGHRS; CDR2 reads YFSETQ. Trimming removed 0 bases at V and 9 bases at J, with 12 bases between.

The CDR3 here is CASSYSLGQITYEQYF. Here the CDR3 DNA reads TGTGCCAGCAGTTACTCCCTCGGACAAATCACCTACGAGCAGTACTTC. The chain joins TRBV6-2 or TRBV6-3 to TRBJ2-7, with a weak D call TRBD1 (5 bases). This CDR3 has 16 residues. V lost 0 bases and J 2 bases, leaving 14 bases between the germline ends. Germline values: CDR1 MNHEY, CDR2 SVGEGT.

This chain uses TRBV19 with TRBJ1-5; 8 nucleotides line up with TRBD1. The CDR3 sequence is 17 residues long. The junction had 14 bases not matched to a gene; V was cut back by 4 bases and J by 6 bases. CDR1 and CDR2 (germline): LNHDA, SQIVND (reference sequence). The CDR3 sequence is CASSRGERTGSFQPQHF. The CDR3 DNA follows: TGTGCCAGTAGTAGGGGTGAAAGGACAGGGTCATTTCAGCCCCAGCATTTT.

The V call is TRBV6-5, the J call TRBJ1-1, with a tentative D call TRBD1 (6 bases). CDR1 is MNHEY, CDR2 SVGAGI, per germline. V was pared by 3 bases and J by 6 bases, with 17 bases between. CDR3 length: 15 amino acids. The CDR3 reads CASSYEGGGRSEAFF. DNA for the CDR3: TGTGCCAGCAGTTATGAGGGCGGGGGCCGCTCTGAAGCTTTCTTT.

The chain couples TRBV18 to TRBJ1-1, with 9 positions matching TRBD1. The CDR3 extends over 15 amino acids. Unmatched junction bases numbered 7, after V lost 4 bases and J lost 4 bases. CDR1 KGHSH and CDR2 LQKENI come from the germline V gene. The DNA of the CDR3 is TGTGCCAGCTCACTTCTACCGGGACAGGGCACTGAAGCTTTCTTT. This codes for CASSLLPGQGTEAFF.

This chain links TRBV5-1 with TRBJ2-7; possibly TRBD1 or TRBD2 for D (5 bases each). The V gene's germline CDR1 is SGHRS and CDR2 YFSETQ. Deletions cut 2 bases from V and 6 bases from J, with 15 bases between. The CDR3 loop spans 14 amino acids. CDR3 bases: TGCGCCAGCAGCTTCGGGACGCATAGGGGCGAGCAGTACTTC. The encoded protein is CASSFGTHRGEQYF.

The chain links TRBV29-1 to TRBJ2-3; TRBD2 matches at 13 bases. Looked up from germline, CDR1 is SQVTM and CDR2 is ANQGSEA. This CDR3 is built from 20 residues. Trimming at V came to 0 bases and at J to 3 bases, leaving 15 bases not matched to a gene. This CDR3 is CSVEEGPGTSGGGRTDTQYF. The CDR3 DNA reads TGCAGCGTTGAAGAGGGTCCGGGAACTAGCGGGGGGGGACGGACAGATACGCAGTATTTT.

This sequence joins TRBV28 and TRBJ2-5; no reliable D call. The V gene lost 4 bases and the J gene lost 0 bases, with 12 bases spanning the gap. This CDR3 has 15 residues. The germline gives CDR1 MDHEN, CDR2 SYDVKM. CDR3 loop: CASSSADLYQETQYF. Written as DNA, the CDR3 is TGTGCCAGCAGTTCTGCTGATCTGTACCAAGAGACCCAGTACTTC.

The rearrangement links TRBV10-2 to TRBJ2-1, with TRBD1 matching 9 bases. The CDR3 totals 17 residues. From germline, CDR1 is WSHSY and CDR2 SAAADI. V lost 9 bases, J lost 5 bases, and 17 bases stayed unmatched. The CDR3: CASSIIPGTGTHNEQFF. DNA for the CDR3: TGCGCCAGTTCAATTATTCCCGGGACAGGGACTCACAATGAGCAGTTCTTC.

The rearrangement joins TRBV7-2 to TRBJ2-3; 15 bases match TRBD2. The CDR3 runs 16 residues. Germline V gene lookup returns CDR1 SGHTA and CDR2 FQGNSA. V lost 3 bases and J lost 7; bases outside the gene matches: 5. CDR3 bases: TGTGCCAGCAGCTTTGCCGGGACTAGCGGGGGGTATACGCAGTATTTT. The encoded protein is CASSFAGTSGGYTQYF.

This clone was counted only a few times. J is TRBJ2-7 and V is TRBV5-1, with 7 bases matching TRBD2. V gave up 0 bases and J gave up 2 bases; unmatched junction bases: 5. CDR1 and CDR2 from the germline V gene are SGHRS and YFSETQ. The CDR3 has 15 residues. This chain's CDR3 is CASSLESSGAYEQYF. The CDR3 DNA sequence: TGCGCCAGCAGCTTGGAGTCTAGCGGAGCCTACGAGCAGTACTTC.

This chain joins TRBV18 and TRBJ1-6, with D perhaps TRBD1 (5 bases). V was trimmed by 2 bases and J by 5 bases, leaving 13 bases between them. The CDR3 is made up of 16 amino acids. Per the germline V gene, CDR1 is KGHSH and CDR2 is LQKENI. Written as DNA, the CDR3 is TGTGCCAGCTCACCAGCACTTCAGGGTAATAATTCACCCCTCCACTTT. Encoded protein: CASSPALQGNNSPLHF.

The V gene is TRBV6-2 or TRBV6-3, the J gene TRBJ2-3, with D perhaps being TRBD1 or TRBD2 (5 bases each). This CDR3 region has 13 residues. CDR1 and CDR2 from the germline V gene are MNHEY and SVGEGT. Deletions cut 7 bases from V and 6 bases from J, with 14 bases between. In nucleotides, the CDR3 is TGTGCCAGCACCCCGGGGCCGACGGATACGCAGTATTTT. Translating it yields CASTPGPTDTQYF.

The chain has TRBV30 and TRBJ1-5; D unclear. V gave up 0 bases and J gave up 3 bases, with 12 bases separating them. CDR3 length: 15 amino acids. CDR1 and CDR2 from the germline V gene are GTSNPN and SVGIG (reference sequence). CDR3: CAWSVAGSPNQPQHF. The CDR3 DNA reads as TGTGCCTGGAGTGTAGCGGGGTCCCCCAATCAGCCCCAGCATTTT.

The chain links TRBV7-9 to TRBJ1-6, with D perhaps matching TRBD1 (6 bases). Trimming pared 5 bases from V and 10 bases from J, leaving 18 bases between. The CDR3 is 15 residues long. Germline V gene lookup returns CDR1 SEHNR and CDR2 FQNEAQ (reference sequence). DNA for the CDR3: TGTGCCAGCAGCGAAGGGGGGGCTTCCTACTCACCCCTCCACTTT. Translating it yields CASSEGGASYSPLHF.